This record concerns one T cell receptor (beta chain) sequence. Germline lookup yields CDR1 ENHRY and CDR2 SYGVKD. Trimming cost V 3 bases and J 0 bases, with 17 bases left between them. The CDR3 has 18 amino acids. Participants were aged 18 to 89 years from about 25 US areas. This entry is derived from a study of blood T cell repertoires in COVID-19. Study details: PBMCs, B-cell-depleted T cells, or T cells were the source of the cDNA or gDNA that made up the material.

Here immunoSEQ multiplex PCR was the method, and the copy in TCRdb shows in-frame clones only, minus some. The data show some 500,000 clones, with roughly 90% seen just once and less than 2% held by the top ten. The receptor was isolated from a woman in her thirties or forties who had recovered from COVID-19. This chain uses TRBV10-3 with TRBJ1-4; no reliable D call. Sequenced material: PBMCs or T cells enriched from blood (not recorded which). DNA of the CDR3: TGTGCCATCAGTGATTCCCTGGGCAGACTAACAACTAATGAAAAACTGTTTTTT. As protein: CAISDSLGRLTTNEKLFF.